This TCR beta chain was sequenced for a study of T-cell memory formation after mild COVID-19 (dated by TCRdb to the early 2020s). Turning to the overall study: TCR sequence clusters from the two donors were largely donor specific. The cohort was made up of two young adult volunteers, one female and one male, who were previously healthy. In a couple of donors, T-cell clones that expanded and contracted after mild COVID-19 were tracked by sequencing TCRalpha and TCRbeta repertoires over time. General conclusions and limits of the study: Contracting CD4+ clones were located mainly in the CM and EM memory subsets, whereas CD8+ clones were found to be enriched in EMRA. Only two mild cases were covered by the study, and larger cohorts that include severe cases with pre-infection samples were considered necessary. Balanced CD4/CD8 phenotypes were observed for clones contracting from day 15 to 85, whereas a bias towards CD4+ was observed for a second wave of clones expanding from day 15 to 37. The detection of some responding clones in pre-infection memory suggests that pre-existing cross-reactive memory T cells joined the SARS-CoV-2 response. SARS-CoV-2 specificity was not confirmed for the second-wave clones peaking on day 37.

V and J lose 4 bases and 3 bases, and a span of 13 bases separates them. From the cysteine through the phenylalanine, the CDR3 covers 14 amino acids. This entry keeps only the CDR3 DNA: 42 bases, framed from base 1. The instrument was an Illumina NovaSeq 6000. cDNA libraries for TCRalpha and TCRbeta were prepared by 5'RACE using constant-segment primers, with sample barcodes and unique molecular identifiers added. Trizol reagent was used to extract RNA from every sample. Libraries were amplified in two PCR steps, with a second sample barcode and Illumina TruSeq adapters added in the second step. The libraries were sequenced on an Illumina NovaSeq using 2 x 150 bp paired-end reads. The study's own analysis went as follows. Demultiplexing of reads and collapsing into UMI-guided consensus sequences were performed with migec v1.2.7. Using mixcr v2.1.11, UMI consensuses were aligned to TRA and TRB V and J templates and then assembled into clonotypes. A clonotype was counted as expanded or contracted only if both edgeR and NoisET called the change significant, with noise models trained on biological replicates. For edgeR calls, a false discovery rate-adjusted p below 0.01 and a log2 fold-change threshold of 1 were applied. PCA with hierarchical clustering of max-normalized trajectories of the 1000 most abundant clonotypes was used as exploratory dynamics analysis. The CD4 or CD8 phenotype of responding clones was assigned using the separately sequenced CD4+ and CD8+ repertoires. The public reads were quality trimmed at Q25 with fastp and then assembled into clones with MiXCR by TCRdb, keeping productive beta chains. Rows matching on CDR3 protein sequence are summarized as one entry with the most common DNA and genes. The V and J calls and clone size are TCRdb's, not the authors'. For this sample the table gives under 250,000 distinct CDR3 sequences, of which over 7.5% were detected only once. The ten largest account for around 3.4% of the sample.

Ficoll-Paque density gradient centrifugation was the method used to isolate PBMCs. By share, this clonotype ranks as medium-sized (0.01 to 0.1%). The clone's antigen remains unknown. No quality values exist for individual bases; no much larger clone is one base distant. The source material was PBMCs or a T cell subset sorted from them (not recorded which). The rearranged segments are TRBV12-3 or TRBV12-4 and TRBJ2-7; perhaps TRBD2 is the D gene, with 6 bases matching. The receptor comes from a man aged 18 to 29 who had mild COVID-19 (a few samples of this study predate the infection). The sample titles of this study are shuffled in the database, so cell type and time point are left out; the donor was told from shared clones. The encoded CDR3 is CASSYGGIFYEQYF. At the DNA level, the sequence is TGTGCCAGCAGTTACGGAGGGATCTTCTACGAGCAGTACTTC.